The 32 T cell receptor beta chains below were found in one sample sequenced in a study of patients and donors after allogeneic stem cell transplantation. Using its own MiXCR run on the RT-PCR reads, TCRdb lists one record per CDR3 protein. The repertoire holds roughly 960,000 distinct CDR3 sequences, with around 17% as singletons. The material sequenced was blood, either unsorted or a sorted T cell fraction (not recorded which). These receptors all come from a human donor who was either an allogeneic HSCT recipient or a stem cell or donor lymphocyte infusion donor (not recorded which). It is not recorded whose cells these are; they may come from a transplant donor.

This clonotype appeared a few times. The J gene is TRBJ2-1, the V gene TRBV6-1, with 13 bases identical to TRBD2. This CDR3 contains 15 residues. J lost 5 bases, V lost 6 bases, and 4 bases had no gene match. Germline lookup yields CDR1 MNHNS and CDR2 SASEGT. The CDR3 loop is CASRTLAGGDNEQFF. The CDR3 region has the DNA TGTGCCAGCAGGACACTAGCGGGAGGGGACAATGAGCAGTTCTTC.

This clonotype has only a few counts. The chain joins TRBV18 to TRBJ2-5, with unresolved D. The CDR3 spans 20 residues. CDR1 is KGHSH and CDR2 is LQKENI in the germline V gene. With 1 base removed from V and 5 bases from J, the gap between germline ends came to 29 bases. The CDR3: CASSPLELLPDLYVQETQYF. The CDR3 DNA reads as TGTGCCAGCTCACCACTTGAACTTCTACCAGATCTATATGTCCAGGAGACCCAGTACTTC.

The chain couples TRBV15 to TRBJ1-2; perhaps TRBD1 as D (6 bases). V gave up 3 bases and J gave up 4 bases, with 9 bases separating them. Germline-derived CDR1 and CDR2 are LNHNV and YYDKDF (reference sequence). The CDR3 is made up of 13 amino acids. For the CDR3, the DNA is TGTGCCACCAGCAGCACAGGGAGCTATGGCTACACCTTC. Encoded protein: CATSSTGSYGYTF.

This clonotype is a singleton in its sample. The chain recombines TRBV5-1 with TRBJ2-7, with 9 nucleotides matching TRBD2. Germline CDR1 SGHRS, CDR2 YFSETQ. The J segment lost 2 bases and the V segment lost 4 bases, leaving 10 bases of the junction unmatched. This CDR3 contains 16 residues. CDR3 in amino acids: CASSLPRAGGAYEQYF. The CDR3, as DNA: TGCGCCAGCAGCCTCCCGCGAGCGGGAGGAGCCTACGAGCAGTACTTC.

CDR3 DNA: TGTGCCAGCAGGATTCTAGGGGTTCTCTACAATGAGCAGTTCTTC. Its translation is CASRILGVLYNEQFF. This chain connects TRBV6-2 or TRBV6-3 to TRBJ2-1; D is possibly TRBD1 (5 bases). Germline loops: CDR1 MNHEY, CDR2 SVGEGT. The CDR3 contains 15 residues. Trimming took 6 bases from V and 3 from J, leaving 15 bases between them.

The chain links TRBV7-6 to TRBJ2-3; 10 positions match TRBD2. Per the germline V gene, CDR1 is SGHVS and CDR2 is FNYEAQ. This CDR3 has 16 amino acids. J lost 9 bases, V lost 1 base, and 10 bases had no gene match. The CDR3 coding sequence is TGTGCCAGCAGCTTAGGAAGCGGGAGGGCCCCAGGGACGCAGTATTTT. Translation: CASSLGSGRAPGTQYF.

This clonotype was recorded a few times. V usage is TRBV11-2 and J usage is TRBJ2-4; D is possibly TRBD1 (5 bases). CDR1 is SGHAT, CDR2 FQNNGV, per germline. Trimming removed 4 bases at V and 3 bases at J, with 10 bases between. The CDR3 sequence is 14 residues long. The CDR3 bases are TGTGCCAGCAGCTCCCTAAGGGGCAAAAACATTCAGTACTTC. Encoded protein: CASSSLRGKNIQYF.

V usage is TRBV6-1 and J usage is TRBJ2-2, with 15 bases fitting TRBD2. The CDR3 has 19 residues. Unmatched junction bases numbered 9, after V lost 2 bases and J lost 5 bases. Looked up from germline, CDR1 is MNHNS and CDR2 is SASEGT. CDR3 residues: CASSELGTSGGLQTGELFF. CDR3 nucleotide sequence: TGTGCCAGCAGTGAACTCGGGACTAGCGGGGGGCTGCAGACCGGGGAGCTGTTTTTT.

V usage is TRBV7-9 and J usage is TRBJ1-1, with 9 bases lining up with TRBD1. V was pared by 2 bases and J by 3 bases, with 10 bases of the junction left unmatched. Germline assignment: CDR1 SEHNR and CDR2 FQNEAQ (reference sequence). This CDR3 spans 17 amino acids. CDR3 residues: CASSLSRRDREDTEAFF. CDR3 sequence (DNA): TGTGCCAGCAGCTTATCCCGAAGGGACAGGGAGGACACTGAAGCTTTCTTT.

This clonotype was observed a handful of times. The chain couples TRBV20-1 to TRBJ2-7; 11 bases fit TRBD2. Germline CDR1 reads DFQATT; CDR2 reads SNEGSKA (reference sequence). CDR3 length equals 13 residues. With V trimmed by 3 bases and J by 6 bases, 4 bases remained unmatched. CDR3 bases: TGCAGTGCTAGCCCGACTAGCGGGACCGAGCAGTACTTC. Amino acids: CSASPTSGTEQYF.

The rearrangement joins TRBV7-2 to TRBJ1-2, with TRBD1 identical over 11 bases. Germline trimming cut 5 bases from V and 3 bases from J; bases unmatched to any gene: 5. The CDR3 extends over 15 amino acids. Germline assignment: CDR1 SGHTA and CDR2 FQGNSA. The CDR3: CASSHGQGAYYGYTF. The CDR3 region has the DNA TGTGCCAGCAGCCACGGACAGGGGGCGTACTATGGCTACACCTTC.

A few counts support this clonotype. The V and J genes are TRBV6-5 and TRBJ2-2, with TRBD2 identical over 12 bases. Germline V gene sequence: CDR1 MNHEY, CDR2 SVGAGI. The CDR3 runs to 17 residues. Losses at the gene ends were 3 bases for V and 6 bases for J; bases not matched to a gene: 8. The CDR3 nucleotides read TGTGCCAGCAGTTATGATCGACTAGCGGGAGTGGCCGGGGAGCTGTTTTTT. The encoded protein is CASSYDRLAGVAGELFF.

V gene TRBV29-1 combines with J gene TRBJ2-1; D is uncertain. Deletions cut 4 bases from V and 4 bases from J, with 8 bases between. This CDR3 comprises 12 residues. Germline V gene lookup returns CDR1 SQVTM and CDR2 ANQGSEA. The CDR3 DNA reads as TGCAGCGTTGGGGAAATATACAATGAGCAGTTCTTC. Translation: CSVGEIYNEQFF.

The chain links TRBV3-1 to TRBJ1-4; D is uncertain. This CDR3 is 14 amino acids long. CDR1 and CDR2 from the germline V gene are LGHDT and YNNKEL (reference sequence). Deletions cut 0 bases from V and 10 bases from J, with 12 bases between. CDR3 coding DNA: TGTGCCAGCAGCCAAGATCTGGGGTTTGCAAAACTGTTTTTT. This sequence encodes CASSQDLGFAKLFF.

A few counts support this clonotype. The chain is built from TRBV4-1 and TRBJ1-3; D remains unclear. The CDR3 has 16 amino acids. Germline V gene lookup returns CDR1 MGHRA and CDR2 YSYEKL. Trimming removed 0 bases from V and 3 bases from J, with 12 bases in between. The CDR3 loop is CASSQDYRVLGNTIYF. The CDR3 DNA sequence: TGCGCCAGCAGCCAAGATTATAGGGTCCTTGGAAACACCATATATTTT.

In nucleotides, the CDR3 is TGCAGTGCTAGAGCGGCAACCATTCAGTACTTC. Translated, it gives CSARAATIQYF. The V and J genes are TRBV20-1 and TRBJ2-4; D is unclear. Trimming stripped 1 base from V and 9 bases from J, with 7 bases between. Germline V gives CDR1 DFQATT, CDR2 SNEGSKA (reference sequence). The CDR3 consists of 11 residues.

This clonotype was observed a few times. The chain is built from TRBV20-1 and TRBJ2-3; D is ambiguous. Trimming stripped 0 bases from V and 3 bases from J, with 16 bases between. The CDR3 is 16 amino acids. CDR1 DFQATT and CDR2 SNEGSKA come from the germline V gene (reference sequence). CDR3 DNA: TGCAGTGCTAGAGATCGGCGCCCCTCTCGGACAGATACGCAGTATTTT. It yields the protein CSARDRRPSRTDTQYF.

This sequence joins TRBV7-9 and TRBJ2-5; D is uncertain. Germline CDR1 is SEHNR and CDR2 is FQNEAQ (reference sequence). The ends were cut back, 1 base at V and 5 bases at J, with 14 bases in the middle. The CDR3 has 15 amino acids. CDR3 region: CASSLVSVQVETQYF. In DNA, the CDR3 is TGTGCCAGCAGCTTAGTTTCGGTTCAGGTCGAGACCCAGTACTTC.

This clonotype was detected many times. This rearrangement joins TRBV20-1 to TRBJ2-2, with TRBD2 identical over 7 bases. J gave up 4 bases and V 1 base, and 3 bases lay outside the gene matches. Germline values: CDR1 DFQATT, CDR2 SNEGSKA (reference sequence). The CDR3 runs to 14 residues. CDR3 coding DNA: TGCAGTGCTAGAGCCCCGGGGGGCACCGGGGAGCTGTTTTTT. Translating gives CSARAPGGTGELFF.

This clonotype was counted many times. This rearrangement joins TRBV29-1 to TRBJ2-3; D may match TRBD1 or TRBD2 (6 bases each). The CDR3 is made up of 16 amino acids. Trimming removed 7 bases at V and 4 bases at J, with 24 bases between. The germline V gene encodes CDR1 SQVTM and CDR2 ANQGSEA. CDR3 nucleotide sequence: TGCAGCGGACTACGAGGAGGGCACAGGGCCGCAGATACGCAGTATTTT. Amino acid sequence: CSGLRGGHRAADTQYF.

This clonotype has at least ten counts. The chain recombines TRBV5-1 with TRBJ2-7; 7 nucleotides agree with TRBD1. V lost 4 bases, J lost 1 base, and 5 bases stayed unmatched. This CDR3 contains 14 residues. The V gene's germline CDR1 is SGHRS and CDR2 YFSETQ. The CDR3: CASSEDRSSYEQYF. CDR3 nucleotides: TGCGCCAGCAGCGAGGACAGGAGTTCCTACGAGCAGTACTTC.

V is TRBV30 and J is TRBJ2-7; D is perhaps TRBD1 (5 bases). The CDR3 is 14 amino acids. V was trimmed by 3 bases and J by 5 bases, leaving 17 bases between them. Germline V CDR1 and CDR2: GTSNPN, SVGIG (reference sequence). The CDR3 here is CAWSSQVRAHEQYF. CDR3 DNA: TGTGCCTGGAGCTCCCAAGTCAGGGCCCACGAGCAGTACTTC.

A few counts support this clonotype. The CDR3 DNA reads TGTGCCAGCAAGGGGACACCCAACACTGAAGCTTTCTTT. Translating gives CASKGTPNTEAFF. The rearrangement joins TRBV12-3 or TRBV12-4 to TRBJ1-1, with D possibly TRBD1 on 6 matching bases. Trimming stripped 7 bases from V and 2 bases from J, with 11 bases between. This CDR3 contains 13 residues.

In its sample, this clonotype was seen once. The CDR3 reads CASSLVSAGANVLTF. Written as DNA, the CDR3 is TGTGCCAGCAGCTTGGTTTCAGCTGGGGCCAACGTCCTGACTTTC. The V gene is TRBV5-6, the J gene TRBJ2-6; D gene uncertain. Germline CDR1 is SGHDT and CDR2 is YYEEEE. The CDR3 consists of 15 residues. V lost 0 bases to trimming and J lost 2 bases, with 6 bases between them. Combining the CDR3 with reference TRBV5-6 and TRBJ2-6 gives the whole variable domain DAGVTQSPTHLIKTRGQQVTLRCSPKSGHDTVSWYQQALGQGPQFIFQYYEEEERQRGNFPDRFSGHQFPNYSSELNVNALLLGDSALYLCASSLVSAGANVLTFGAGSRLTVL.

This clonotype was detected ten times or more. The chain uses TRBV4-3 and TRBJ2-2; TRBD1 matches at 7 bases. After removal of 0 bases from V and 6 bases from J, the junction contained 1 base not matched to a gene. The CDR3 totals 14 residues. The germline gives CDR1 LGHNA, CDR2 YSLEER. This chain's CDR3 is CASSQDRGPGELFF. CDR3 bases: TGCGCCAGCAGCCAAGATAGGGGGCCCGGGGAGCTGTTTTTT.

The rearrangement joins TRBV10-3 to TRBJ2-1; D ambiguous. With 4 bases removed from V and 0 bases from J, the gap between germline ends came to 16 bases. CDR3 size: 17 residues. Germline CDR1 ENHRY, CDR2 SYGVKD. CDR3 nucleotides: TGTGCCATCAGTGTTCTAAGGGTGGGGATCTCCTACAATGAGCAGTTCTTC. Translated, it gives CAISVLRVGISYNEQFF.

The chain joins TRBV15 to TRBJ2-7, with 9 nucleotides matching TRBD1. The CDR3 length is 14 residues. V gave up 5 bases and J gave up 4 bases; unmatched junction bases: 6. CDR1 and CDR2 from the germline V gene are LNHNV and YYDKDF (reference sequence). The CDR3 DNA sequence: TGTGCCACCAGCGCCACAGGGGGCGGGTACGAGCAGTACTTC. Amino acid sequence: CATSATGGGYEQYF. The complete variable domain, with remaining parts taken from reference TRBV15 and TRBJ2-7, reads DAMVIQNPRYQVTQFGKPVTLSCSQTLNHNVMYWYQQKSSQAPKLLFHYYDKDFNNEADTPDNFQSRRPNTSFCFLDIRSPGLGDTAMYLCATSATGGGYEQYFGPGTRLTVT.

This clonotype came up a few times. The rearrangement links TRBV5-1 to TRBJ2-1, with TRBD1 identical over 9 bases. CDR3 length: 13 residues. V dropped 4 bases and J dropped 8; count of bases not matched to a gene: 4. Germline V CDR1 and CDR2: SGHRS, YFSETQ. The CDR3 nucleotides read TGCGCCAGCAGCAGGGGACAGGGAGATGAGCAGTTCTTC. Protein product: CASSRGQGDEQFF.

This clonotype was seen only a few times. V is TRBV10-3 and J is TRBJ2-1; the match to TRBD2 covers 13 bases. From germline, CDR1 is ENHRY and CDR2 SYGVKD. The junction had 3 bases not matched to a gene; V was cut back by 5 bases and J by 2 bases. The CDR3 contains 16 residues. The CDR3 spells CAISSTSGGAYNEQFF. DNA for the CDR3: TGTGCCATCAGTTCCACTAGCGGGGGGGCCTACAATGAGCAGTTCTTC.

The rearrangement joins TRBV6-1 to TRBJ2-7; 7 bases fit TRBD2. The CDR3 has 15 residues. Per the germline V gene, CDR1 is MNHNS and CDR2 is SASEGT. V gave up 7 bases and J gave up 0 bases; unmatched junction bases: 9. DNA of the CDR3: TGTGCCAGCACTCGATGGGGGGGGGACTCCTACGAGCAGTACTTC. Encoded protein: CASTRWGGDSYEQYF.

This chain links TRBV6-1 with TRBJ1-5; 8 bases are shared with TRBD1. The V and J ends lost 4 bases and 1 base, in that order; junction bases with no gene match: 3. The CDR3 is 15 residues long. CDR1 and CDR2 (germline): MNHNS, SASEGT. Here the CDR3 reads CASSGQGTSNQPQHF. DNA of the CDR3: TGTGCCAGCAGTGGACAGGGGACGAGCAATCAGCCCCAGCATTTT.

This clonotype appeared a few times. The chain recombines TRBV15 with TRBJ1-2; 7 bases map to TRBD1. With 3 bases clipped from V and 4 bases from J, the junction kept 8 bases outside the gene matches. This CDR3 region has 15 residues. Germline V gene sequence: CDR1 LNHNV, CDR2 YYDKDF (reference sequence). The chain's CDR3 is CATSSGQVGGYGYTF. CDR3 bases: TGTGCCACCAGCAGCGGACAGGTTGGGGGCTATGGCTACACCTTC. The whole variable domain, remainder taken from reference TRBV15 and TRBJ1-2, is DAMVIQNPRYQVTQFGKPVTLSCSQTLNHNVMYWYQQKSSQAPKLLFHYYDKDFNNEADTPDNFQSRRPNTSFCFLDIRSPGLGDTAMYLCATSSGQVGGYGYTFGSGTRLTVV.